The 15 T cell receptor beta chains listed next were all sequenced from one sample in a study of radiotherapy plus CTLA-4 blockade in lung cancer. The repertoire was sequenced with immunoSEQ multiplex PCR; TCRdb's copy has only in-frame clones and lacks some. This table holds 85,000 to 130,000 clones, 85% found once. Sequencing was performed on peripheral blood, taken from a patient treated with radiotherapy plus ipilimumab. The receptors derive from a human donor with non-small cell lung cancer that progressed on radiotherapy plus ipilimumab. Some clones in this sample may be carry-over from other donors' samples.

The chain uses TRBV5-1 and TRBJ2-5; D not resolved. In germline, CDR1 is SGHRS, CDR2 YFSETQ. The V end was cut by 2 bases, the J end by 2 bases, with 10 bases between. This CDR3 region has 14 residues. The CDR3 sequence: CASSFQHTQETQYF. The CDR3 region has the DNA TGCGCCAGCAGCTTCCAACACACACAAGAGACCCAGTACTTC. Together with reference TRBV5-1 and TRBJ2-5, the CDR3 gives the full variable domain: KAGVTQTPRYLIKTRGQQVTLSCSPISGHRSVSWYQQTPGQGLQFLFEYFSETQRNKGNFPGRFSGRQFSNSRSEMNVSTLELGDSALYLCASSFQHTQETQYFGPGTRLLVL.

The CDR3 protein is CASSLDKRGYGYTF. The CDR3 nucleotides are TGTGCCAGCAGCTTAGACAAGAGGGGCTATGGCTACACCTTC. The chain is built from TRBV7-2 and TRBJ1-2; perhaps TRBD1 as D (5 bases). The germline V gene encodes CDR1 SGHTA and CDR2 FQGNSA. The CDR3 is 14 amino acids. Trimming took off 1 base at V and 4 bases at J, with 10 bases between the two ends.

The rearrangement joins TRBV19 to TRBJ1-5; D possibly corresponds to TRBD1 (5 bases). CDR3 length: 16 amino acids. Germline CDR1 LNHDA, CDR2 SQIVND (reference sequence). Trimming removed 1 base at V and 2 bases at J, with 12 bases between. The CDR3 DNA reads TGTGCCAGTAGTATAGTGGGGCTTCAGGGCAATCAGCCCCAGCATTTT. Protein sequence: CASSIVGLQGNQPQHF.

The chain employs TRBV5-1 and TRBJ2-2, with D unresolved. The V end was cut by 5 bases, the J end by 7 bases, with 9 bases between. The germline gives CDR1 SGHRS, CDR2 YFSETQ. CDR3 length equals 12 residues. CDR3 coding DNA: TGCGCCAGCAGGACTGCCCACGGGGAGCTGTTTTTT. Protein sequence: CASRTAHGELFF.

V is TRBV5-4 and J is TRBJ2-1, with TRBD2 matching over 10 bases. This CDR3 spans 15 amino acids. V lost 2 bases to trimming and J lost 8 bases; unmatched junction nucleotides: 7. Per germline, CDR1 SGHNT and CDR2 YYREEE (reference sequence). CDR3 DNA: TGTGCCAGCAGCTTAGCGGGGGGGCCGGATTATGAGCAGTTCTTC. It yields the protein CASSLAGGPDYEQFF.

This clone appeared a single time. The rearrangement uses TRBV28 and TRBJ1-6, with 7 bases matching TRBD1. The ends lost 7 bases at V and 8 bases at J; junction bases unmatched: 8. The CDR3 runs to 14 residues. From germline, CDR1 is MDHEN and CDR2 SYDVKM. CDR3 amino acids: CASTVGDSYSPLHF. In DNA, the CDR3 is TGTGCCAGCACGGTGGGGGACAGCTATTCACCCCTCCACTTT.

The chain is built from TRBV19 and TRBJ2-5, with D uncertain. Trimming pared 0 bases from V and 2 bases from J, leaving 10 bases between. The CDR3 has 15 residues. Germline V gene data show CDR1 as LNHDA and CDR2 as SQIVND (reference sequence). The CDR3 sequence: CASSIDLGYQETQYF. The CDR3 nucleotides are TGTGCCAGTAGTATAGATCTGGGATATCAAGAGACCCAGTACTTC.

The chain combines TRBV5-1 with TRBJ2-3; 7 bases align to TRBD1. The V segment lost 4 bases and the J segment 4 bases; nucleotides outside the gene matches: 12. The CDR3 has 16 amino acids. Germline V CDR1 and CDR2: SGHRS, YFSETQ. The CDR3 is CASSLWQTGRADTQYF. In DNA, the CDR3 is TGCGCCAGCAGCCTCTGGCAGACAGGGCGTGCAGATACGCAGTATTTT.

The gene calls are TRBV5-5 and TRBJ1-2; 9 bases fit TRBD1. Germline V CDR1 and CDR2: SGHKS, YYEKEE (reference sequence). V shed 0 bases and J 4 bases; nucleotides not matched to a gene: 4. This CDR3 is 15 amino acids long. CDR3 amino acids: CASSLGTGVRYGYTF. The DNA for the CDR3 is TGTGCCAGCAGCTTGGGGACAGGGGTTCGCTATGGCTACACCTTC.

The CDR3: CASSATSGNTIYF. Here the CDR3 DNA reads TGTGCCAGCAGTGCCACCTCTGGAAACACCATATATTTT. V is TRBV2 and J is TRBJ1-3; no firm D call. V lost 4 bases, J lost 0 bases, and 4 bases lay in between. The CDR3 sequence is 13 residues long. Germline CDR1 and CDR2: SNHLY and FYNNEI.

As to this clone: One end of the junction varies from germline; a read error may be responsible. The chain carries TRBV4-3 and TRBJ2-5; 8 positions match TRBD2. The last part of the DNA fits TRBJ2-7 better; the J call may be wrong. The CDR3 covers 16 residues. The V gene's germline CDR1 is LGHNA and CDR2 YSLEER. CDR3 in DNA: TGCGCCTGCAGCCAAGTCTCAGCGGGGGCCTCCTACGAGCAGTACTTC. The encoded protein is CACSQVSAGASYEQYF.

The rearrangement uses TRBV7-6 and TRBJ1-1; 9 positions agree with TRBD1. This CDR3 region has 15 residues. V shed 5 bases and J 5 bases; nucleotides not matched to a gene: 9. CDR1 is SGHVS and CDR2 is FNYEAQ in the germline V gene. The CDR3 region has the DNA TGTGCCAGCAGCACCTACAGGGGGCAGGGGACTGAAGCTTTCTTT. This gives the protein CASSTYRGQGTEAFF. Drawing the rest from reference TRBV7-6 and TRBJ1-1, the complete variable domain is GAGVSQSPRYKVTKRGQDVALRCDPISGHVSLYWYRQALGQGPEFLTYFNYEAQQDKSGLPNDRFSAERPEGSISTLTIQRTEQRDSAMYRCASSTYRGQGTEAFFGQGTRLTVV.

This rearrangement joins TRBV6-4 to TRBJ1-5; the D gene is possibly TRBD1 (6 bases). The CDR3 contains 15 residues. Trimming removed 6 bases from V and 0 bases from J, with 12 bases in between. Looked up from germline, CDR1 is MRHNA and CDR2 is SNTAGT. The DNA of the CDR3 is TGTGCCAGCAGAATACAGGGTTATAGCAATCAGCCCCAGCATTTT. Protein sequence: CASRIQGYSNQPQHF.

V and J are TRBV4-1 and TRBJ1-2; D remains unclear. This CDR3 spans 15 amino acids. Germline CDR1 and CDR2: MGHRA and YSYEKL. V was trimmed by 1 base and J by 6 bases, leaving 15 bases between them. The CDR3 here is CASSQAESRVDGYTF. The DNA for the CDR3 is TGCGCCAGCAGCCAAGCTGAATCGAGGGTAGATGGCTACACCTTC.

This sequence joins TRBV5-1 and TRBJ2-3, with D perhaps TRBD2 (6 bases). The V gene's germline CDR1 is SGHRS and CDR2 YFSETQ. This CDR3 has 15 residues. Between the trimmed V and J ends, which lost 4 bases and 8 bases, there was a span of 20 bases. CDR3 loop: CASSPAGPAGGTQYF. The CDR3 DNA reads TGCGCCAGCAGCCCGGCGGGACCCGCAGGCGGTACGCAGTATTTT.